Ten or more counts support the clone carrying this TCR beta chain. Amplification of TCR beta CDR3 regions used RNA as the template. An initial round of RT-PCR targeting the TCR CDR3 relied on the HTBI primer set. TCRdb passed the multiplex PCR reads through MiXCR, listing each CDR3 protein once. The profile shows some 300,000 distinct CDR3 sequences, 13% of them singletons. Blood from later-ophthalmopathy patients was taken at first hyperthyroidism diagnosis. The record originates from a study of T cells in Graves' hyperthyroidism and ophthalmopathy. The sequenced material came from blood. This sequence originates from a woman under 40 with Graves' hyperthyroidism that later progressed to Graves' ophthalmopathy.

The CDR3 protein is CASSLWSGSSYNEQFF. DNA of the CDR3: TGTGCCAGCAGTTTATGGTCCGGGAGCTCCTACAATGAGCAGTTCTTC. The chain recombines TRBV28 with TRBJ2-1, with D possibly matching TRBD2 (6 bases). The CDR3 extends over 16 amino acids. Germline values: CDR1 MDHEN, CDR2 SYDVKM. V was shortened by 0 bases and J by 0 bases, with 9 bases between the two germline ends.